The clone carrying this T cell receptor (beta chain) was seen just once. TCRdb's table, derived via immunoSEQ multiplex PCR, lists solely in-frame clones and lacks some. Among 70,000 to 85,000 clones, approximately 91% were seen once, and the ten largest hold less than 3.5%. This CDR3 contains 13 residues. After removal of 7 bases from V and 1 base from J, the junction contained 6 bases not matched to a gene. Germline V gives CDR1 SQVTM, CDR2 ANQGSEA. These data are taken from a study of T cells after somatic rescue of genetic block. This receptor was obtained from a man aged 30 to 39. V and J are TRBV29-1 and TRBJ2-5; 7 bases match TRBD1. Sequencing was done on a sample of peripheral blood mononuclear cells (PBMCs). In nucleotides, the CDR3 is TGCAGCGCCCGACAGGGCGTCCAAGAGACCCAGTACTTC. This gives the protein CSARQGVQETQYF.